This T cell receptor (beta chain) appears in the sequencing data of a study of blood T cell repertoires in COVID-19. Sequencing used immunoSEQ multiplex PCR; TCRdb keeps in-frame clones, though not all of them. The table includes 150,000 or so clones, 65% to 85% detected once. This study enrolled people aged roughly 18 to 100 from 24 US geographic areas. Researchers sorted participants into cohorts using their self-reported clinical history. Before being deemed recovered, Cohort 3 donors had two negative PCRs, clearance, or symptom resolution. V lost 3 bases and J 5 bases, leaving 8 bases between the germline ends. This CDR3 region has 13 residues. In germline, CDR1 is LGHDT, CDR2 YNNKEL (reference sequence).

The source material was PBMCs or T cells enriched from blood (not recorded which). The V gene is TRBV3-1 (or the pseudogene TRBV3-2), the J gene TRBJ2-4; D is undetermined. The receptor comes from a woman aged 60 to 75 who had recovered from COVID-19. In DNA, the CDR3 is TGTGCCAGCAGCCATATAACAGAAAACATTCAGTACTTC. Amino acids: CASSHITENIQYF.